This is a list of T cell receptor beta chains from one sample in a study of blood T cell repertoires in COVID-19. TCRdb's copy holds only in-frame clones and misses some; the assay was immunoSEQ multiplex PCR. The sample yields roughly 400,000 clones, just under 90% seen once. Material for sequencing was PBMCs or T cells enriched from blood (not recorded which). These receptors were obtained from a woman in her thirties who had recovered from COVID-19. Both conserved end residues are trimmed from each CDR3. Each record gives: CDR3 protein, J gene, V gene.

cdr3_aa: AWSQEAKNIQY
j_call: TRBJ2-4
v_call: TRBV30

cdr3_aa: ASSLRGQGANYNSPLH
j_call: TRBJ1-6
v_call: TRBV7-3

cdr3_aa: ASSVRGEKLF
j_call: TRBJ1-4
v_call: TRBV19

cdr3_aa: ASSVDGETTDTQY
j_call: TRBJ2-3
v_call: TRBV9

cdr3_aa: ASSLDIYEQY
j_call: TRBJ2-7
v_call: TRBV11-2

cdr3_aa: ASSTATEQY
j_call: TRBJ2-7
v_call: TRBV5-1

cdr3_aa: ATSGTASDTQY
j_call: TRBJ2-3
v_call: TRBV24-1

cdr3_aa: ASSHLERSSYEQY
j_call: TRBJ2-7
v_call: TRBV6-5

cdr3_aa: ASSQDRRSGSPLH
j_call: TRBJ1-6
v_call: TRBV14

cdr3_aa: ASSAPREYSNQPQH
j_call: TRBJ1-5
v_call: TRBV6-2/TRBV6-3

cdr3_aa: ASSLAVRGGRVNEQF
j_call: TRBJ2-1
v_call: TRBV7-8

cdr3_aa: ASSLTGINQPQH
j_call: TRBJ1-5
v_call: TRBV2

cdr3_aa: ASSTLGQRDNEQF
j_call: TRBJ2-1
v_call: TRBV19

cdr3_aa: ASQRIYRARLEMNTEAF
j_call: TRBJ1-1
v_call: TRBV9

cdr3_aa: ASSQDVGGAQETQY
j_call: TRBJ2-5
v_call: TRBV3-1/TRBV3-2

cdr3_aa: SASTKAGTSSNEQY
j_call: TRBJ2-7
v_call: TRBV20-1

cdr3_aa: ASSARQGGYEQY
j_call: TRBJ2-7
v_call: TRBV9

cdr3_aa: ASSPIGGGRAVEEQF
j_call: TRBJ2-1
v_call: TRBV9

cdr3_aa: ASSFYGEGQYQYEQY
j_call: TRBJ2-7
v_call: TRBV5-6

cdr3_aa: AWSVALAGNTIY
j_call: TRBJ1-3
v_call: TRBV30

cdr3_aa: ASSFSPRTEAF
j_call: TRBJ1-1
v_call: TRBV12-3/TRBV12-4

cdr3_aa: ASSFVWGTFEAEQY
j_call: TRBJ2-7
v_call: TRBV28

cdr3_aa: ASTGRTDTQY
j_call: TRBJ2-3
v_call: TRBV11-2